This paragraph reports one T cell receptor (beta chain). This table comes from immunoSEQ multiplex PCR, and its TCRdb copy is limited to in-frame clones, with some not included. The table has about 78,000 clones, 90% seen once; the top ten hold around 4.5%. The germline V gene has CDR1 MNHEY and CDR2 SVGEGT. V was trimmed by 5 bases and J by 8 bases, leaving 15 bases between them. The CDR3 has 13 amino acids. The data belong to a study of blood T cell repertoires in COVID-19. The V and J genes are TRBV6-2 or TRBV6-3 and TRBJ1-2; no firm D call. This clonotype originated in a woman of 80 years or more with active or convalescent COVID-19. Source material: peripheral blood. Here the CDR3 DNA reads TGTGCCAGCAGTCAACGCATCGGTTCCGGCTACACCTTC. Translation: CASSQRIGSGYTF.